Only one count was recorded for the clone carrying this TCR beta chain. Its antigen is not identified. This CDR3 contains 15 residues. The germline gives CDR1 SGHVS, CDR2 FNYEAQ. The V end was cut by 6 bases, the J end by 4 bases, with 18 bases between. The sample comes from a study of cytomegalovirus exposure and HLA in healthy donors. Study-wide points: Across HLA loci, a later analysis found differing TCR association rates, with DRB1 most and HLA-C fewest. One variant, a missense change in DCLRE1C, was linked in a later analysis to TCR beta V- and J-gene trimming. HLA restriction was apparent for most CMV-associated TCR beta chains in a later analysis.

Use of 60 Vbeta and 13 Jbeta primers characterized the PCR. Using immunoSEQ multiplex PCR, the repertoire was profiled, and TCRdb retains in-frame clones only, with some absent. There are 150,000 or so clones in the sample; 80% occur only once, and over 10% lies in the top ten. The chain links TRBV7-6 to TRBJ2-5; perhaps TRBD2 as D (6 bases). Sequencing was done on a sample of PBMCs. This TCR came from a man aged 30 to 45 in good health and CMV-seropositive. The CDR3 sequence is CASSSRLGGVETQYF. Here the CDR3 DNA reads TGTGCCAGCAGTAGCCGACTAGGAGGAGTAGAGACCCAGTACTTC.